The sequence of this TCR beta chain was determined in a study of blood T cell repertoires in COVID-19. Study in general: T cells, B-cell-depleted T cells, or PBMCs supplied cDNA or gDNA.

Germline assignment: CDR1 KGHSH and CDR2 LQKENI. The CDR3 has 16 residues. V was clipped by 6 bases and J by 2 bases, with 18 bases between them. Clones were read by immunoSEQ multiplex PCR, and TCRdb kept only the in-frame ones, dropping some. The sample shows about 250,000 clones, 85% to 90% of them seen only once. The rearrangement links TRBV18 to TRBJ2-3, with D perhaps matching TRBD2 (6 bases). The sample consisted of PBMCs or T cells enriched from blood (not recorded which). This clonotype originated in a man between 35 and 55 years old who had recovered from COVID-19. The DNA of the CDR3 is TGTGCCAGCTCCTCAGGAGGGCACGCTAACACAGATACGCAGTATTTT. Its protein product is CASSSGGHANTDTQYF.